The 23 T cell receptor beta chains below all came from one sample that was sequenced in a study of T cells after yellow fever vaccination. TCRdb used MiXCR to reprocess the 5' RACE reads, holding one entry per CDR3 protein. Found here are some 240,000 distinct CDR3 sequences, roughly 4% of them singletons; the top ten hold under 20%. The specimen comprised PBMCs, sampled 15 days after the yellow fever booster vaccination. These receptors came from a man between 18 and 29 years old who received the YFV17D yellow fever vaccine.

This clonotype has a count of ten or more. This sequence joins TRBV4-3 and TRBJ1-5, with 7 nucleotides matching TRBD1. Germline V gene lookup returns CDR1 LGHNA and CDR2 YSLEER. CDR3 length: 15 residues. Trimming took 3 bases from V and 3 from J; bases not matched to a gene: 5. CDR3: CASSQETGTNQPQHF. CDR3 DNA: TGCGCCAGCAGCCAGGAGACAGGGACCAATCAGCCCCAGCATTTT.

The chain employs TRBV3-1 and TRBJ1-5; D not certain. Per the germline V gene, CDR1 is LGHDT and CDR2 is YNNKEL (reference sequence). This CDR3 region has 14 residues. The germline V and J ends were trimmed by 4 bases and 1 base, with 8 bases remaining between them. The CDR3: CASSLGWSNQPQHF. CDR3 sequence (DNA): TGTGCCAGCAGCCTGGGTTGGAGCAATCAGCCCCAGCATTTT.

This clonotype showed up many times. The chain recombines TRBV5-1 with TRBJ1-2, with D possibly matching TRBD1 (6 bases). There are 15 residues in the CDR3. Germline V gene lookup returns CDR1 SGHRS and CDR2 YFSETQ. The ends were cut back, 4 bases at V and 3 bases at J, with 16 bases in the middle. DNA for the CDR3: TGCGCCAGCAGCCCGACGGGGGGCCTCCACTATGGCTACACCTTC. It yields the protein CASSPTGGLHYGYTF.

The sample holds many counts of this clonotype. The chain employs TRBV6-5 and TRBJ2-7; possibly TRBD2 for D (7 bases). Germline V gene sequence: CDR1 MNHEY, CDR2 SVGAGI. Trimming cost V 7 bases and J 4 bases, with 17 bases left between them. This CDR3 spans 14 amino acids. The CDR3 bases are TGTGCCAGCAAAAAAAGGGGGGGTTGGTACGAGCAGTACTTC. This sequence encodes CASKKRGGWYEQYF.

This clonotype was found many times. DNA of the CDR3: TGTGCCAGCAGGCCTCAGCTAGCGTCGTCCTACAATGAGCAGTTCTTC. Protein sequence: CASRPQLASSYNEQFF. This chain connects TRBV12-3 or TRBV12-4 to TRBJ2-1; TRBD2 is a possible D gene (6 bases). The CDR3 is 16 residues long. V was cut by 6 bases and J by 1 base, with 16 bases left in between.

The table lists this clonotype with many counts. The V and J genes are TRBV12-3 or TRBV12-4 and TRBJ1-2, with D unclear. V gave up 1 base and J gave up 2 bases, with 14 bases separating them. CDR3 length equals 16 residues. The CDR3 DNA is TGTGCCAGCAGTTTAGACGGAACGATTTCCAACTATGGCTACACCTTC. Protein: CASSLDGTISNYGYTF.

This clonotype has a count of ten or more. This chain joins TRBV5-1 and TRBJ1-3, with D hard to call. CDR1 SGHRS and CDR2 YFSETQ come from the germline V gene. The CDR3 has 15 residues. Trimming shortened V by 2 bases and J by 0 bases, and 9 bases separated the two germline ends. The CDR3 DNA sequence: TGCGCCAGCAGCTTCGACATCCGCTCTGGAAACACCATATATTTT. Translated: CASSFDIRSGNTIYF.

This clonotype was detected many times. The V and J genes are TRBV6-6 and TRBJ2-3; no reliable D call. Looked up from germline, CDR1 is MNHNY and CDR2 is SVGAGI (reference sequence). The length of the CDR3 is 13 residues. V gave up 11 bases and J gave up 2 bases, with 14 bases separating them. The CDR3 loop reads CACVTENTDTQYF. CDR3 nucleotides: TGTGCCTGCGTCACCGAGAACACAGATACGCAGTATTTT.

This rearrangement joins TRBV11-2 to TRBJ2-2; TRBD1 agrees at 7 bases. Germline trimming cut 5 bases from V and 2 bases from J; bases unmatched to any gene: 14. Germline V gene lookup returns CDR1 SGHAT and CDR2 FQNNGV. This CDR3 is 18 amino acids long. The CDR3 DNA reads TGTGCCAGCAGCGCCCCGACAGGGACCGGGTTTAACACCGGGGAGCTGTTTTTT. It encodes CASSAPTGTGFNTGELFF.

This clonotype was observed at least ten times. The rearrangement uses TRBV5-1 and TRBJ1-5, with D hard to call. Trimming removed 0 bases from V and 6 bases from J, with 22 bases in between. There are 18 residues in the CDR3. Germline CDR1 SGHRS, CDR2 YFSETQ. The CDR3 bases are TGCGCCAGCAGCTTGGCCGGTACAGCAACCGAGAGAATTCAGCCCCAGCATTTT. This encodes CASSLAGTATERIQPQHF.

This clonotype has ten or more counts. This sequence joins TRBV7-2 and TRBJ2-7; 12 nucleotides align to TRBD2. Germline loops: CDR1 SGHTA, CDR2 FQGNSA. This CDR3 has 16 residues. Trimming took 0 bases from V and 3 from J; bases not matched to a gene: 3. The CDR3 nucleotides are TGTGCCAGCAGCTTAGCCGCTAGCGGGGGGGACTACGAGCAGTACTTC. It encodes CASSLAASGGDYEQYF. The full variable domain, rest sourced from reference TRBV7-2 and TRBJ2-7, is GAGVSQSPSNKVTEKGKDVELRCDPISGHTALYWYRQSLGQGLEFLIYFQGNSAPDKSGLPSDRFSAERTGGSVSTLTIQRTQQEDSAVYLCASSLAASGGDYEQYFGPGTRLTVT.

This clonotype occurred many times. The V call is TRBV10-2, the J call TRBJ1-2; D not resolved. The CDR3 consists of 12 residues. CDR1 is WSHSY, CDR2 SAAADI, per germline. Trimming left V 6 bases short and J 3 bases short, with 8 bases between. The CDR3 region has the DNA TGCGCCAGCAGCGTGGGAGACTATGGCTACACCTTC. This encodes CASSVGDYGYTF.

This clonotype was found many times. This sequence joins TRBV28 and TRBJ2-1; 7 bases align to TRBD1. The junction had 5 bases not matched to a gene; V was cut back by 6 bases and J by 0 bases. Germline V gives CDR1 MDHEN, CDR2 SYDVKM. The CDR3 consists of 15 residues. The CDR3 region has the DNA TGTGCCAGCAGCCGAGGGGGCCCCTCCTACAATGAGCAGTTCTTC. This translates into CASSRGGPSYNEQFF.

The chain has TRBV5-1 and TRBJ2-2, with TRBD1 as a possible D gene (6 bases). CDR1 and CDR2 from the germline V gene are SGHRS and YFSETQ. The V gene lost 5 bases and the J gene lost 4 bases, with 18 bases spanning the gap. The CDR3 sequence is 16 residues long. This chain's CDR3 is CASSKQGIVATGELFF. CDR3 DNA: TGCGCCAGCAGTAAACAGGGAATTGTGGCCACCGGGGAGCTGTTTTTT.

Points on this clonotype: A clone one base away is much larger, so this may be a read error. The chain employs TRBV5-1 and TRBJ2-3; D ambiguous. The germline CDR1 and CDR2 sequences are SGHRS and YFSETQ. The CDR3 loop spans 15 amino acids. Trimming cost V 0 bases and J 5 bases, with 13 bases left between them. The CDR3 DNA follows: TGCGCCAGCAGCTTGGGACCTTCGTTTAGAGATACGCAGTATTTT. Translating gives CASSLGPSFRDTQYF.

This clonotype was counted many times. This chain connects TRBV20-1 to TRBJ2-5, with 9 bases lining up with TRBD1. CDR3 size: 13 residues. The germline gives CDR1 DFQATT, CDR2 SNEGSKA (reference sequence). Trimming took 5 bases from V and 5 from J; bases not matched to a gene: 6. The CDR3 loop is CSAYRGLGETQYF. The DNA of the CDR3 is TGCAGTGCTTACAGGGGGCTCGGGGAGACCCAGTACTTC.

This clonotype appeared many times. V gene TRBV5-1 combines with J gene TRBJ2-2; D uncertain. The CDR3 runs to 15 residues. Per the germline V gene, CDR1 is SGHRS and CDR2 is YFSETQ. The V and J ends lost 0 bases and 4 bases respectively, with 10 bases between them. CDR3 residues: CASSLVTQATGELFF. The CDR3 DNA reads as TGCGCCAGCAGCTTGGTTACTCAGGCCACCGGGGAGCTGTTTTTT.

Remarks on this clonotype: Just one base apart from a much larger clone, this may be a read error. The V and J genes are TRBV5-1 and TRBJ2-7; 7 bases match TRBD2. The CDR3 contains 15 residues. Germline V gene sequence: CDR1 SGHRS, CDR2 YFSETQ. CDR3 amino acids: CASSPESGEHYEHYF. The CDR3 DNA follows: TGCGCCAGCAGCCCAGAGAGCGGGGAGCACTACGAGCACTACTTC. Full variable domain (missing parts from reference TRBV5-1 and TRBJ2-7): KAGVTQTPRYLIKTRGQQVTLSCSPISGHRSVSWYQQTPGQGLQFLFEYFSETQRNKGNFPGRFSGRQFSNSRSEMNVSTLELGDSALYLCASSPESGEHYEHYFGPGTRLTVT.

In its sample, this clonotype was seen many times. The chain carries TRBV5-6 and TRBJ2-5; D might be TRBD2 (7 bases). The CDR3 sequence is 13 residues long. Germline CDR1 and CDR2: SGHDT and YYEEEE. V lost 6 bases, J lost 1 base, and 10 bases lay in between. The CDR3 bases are TGTGCCAGCACCCGGGGGGCCCAAGAGACCCAGTACTTC. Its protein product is CASTRGAQETQYF. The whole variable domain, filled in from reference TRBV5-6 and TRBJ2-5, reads DAGVTQSPTHLIKTRGQQVTLRCSPKSGHDTVSWYQQALGQGPQFIFQYYEEEERQRGNFPDRFSGHQFPNYSSELNVNALLLGDSALYLCASTRGAQETQYFGPGTRLLVL.

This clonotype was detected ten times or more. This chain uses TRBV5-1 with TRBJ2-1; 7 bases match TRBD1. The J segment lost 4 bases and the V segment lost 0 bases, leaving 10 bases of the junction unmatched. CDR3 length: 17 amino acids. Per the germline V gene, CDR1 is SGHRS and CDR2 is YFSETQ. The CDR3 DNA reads TGCGCCAGCAGCTTGGAACCTCGACAGGGTCTTTACAATGAGCAGTTCTTC. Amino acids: CASSLEPRQGLYNEQFF.

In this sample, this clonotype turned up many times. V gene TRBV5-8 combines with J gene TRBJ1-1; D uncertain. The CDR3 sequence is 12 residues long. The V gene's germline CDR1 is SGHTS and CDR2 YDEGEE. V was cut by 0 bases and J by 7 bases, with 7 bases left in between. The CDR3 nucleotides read TGTGCCAGCAGCTTGGGGGCTGTTGAAGCTTTCTTT. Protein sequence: CASSLGAVEAFF.

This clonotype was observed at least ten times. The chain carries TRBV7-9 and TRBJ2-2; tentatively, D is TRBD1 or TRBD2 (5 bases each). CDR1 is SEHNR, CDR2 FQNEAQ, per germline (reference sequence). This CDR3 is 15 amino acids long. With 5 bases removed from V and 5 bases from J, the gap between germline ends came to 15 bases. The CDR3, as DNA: TGTGCCAGCAGCCCCTCGGGGCGGCAGACCGGGGAGCTGTTTTTT. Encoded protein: CASSPSGRQTGELFF.

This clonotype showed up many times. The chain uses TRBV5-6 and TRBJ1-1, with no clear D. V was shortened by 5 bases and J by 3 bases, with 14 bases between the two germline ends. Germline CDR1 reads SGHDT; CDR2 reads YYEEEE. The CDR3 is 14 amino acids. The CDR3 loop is CASRLLGGDTEAFF. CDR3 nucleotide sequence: TGTGCCAGCAGGTTACTGGGTGGGGACACTGAAGCTTTCTTT.